The rows below give T cell receptor beta chains drawn from one sample of a study of blood T cell repertoires in COVID-19. Generated by immunoSEQ multiplex PCR, the TCRdb table keeps only in-frame clones and is missing some. The sample lists 250,000 to 300,000 clones; 80% to 85% were seen once. Sequencing input: peripheral blood. The receptor set was obtained from a man in his sixties with acute or convalescent COVID-19. The CDR3 runs from the conserved cysteine through the conserved F or W. Each record gives: clone size, V gene, D gene, J gene, CDR3 protein, CDR3 DNA. D genes are given only for firm matches. Clone size is stated in some rows and not others, as once, few, many or a class when expanded.

-	TRBV3-1/TRBV3-2	-	TRBJ2-5	CASSQMLGHQETQYF	TGTGCCAGCAGCCAGATGTTGGGCCACCAAGAGACCCAGTACTTC
-	TRBV10-3	TRBD2	TRBJ2-7	CAISASGILVEQYF	TGTGCCATCAGTGCCAGCGGGATACTGGTCGAGCAGTACTTC
-	TRBV3-1/TRBV3-2	-	TRBJ1-3	CASSQDFVASSGNTIYF	TGTGCCAGCAGCCAAGATTTTGTGGCCTCCTCTGGAAACACCATATATTTT
-	TRBV6-2/TRBV6-3	-	TRBJ2-7	CASSYSWTPLCYF	TGTGCCAGCAGTTACTCGTGGACACCGTTGTGTTACTTC
-	TRBV18	TRBD1	TRBJ2-2	CASSRDRQGTGELFF	TGTGCCAGCTCACGGGACAGGCAGGGCACCGGGGAGCTGTTTTTT
once	TRBV6-2/TRBV6-3	TRBD2	TRBJ2-5	CASSYSTTSGGTQETQYF	TGTGCCAGCAGTTACTCGACGACTAGCGGGGGGACGCAAGAGACCCAGTACTTC
-	TRBV6-5	-	TRBJ1-4	CASSKTGTTNEKLFF	TGTGCCAGCAGTAAGACCGGGACAACTAATGAAAAACTGTTTTTT
-	TRBV5-6	-	TRBJ1-3	CASSPDRLWGNTIYF	TGTGCCAGCAGCCCTGACAGGCTGTGGGGAAACACCATATATTTT
few	TRBV5-1	-	TRBJ2-2	CASSLQAQGNTGELFF	TGCGCCAGCAGCCTGCAGGCTCAGGGTAACACCGGGGAGCTGTTTTTT
-	TRBV5-1	-	TRBJ1-1	CASSQGTPGMNTEAFF	TGCGCCAGCAGCCAAGGGACACCGGGTATGAACACTGAAGCTTTCTTT
-	TRBV18	-	TRBJ1-3	CASSPQTGNTIYF	TGTGCCAGCTCACCTCAGACAGGAAACACCATATATTTT
-	TRBV5-6	TRBD2	TRBJ2-1	CASAGTSGRLEQFF	TGTGCCAGCGCCGGGACTAGCGGGAGACTTGAGCAGTTCTTC
-	TRBV4-2	-	TRBJ1-3	CASSQALLSSGNTIYF	TGTGCCAGCAGCCAAGCCCTACTGAGCTCTGGAAACACCATATATTTT
once	TRBV18	-	TRBJ1-2	CASSPEEGSRGYTF	TGTGCCAGCTCACCAGAGGAGGGATCTCGGGGCTACACCTTC
-	TRBV3-1/TRBV3-2	-	TRBJ1-1	CASSQRGLNTEAFF	TGTGCCAGCAGCCAAAGGGGTTTGAACACTGAAGCTTTCTTT
-	TRBV7-9	-	TRBJ1-1	CASSTVGVNTEAFF	TGTGCCAGCAGTACGGTCGGGGTGAACACTGAAGCTTTCTTT
-	TRBV7-8	TRBD1	TRBJ2-7	CASSLVWAQGAYEQYF	TGTGCCAGCAGCTTAGTATGGGCACAGGGGGCTTACGAGCAGTACTTC
-	TRBV7-9	-	TRBJ2-5	CASTPLASETQYF	TGTGCCAGCACCCCTCTAGCATCCGAGACCCAGTACTTC
few	TRBV4-1	-	TRBJ2-7	CASSQNTNRASYEQYF	TGCGCCAGCAGCCAAAACACCAACAGGGCCTCCTACGAGCAGTACTTC
-	TRBV5-6	TRBD1	TRBJ2-1	CASSSLRDSPLGRKEQFF	TGTGCCAGCAGCTCCCTCCGGGACAGCCCCCTGGGTCGCAAGGAGCAGTTCTTC
-	TRBV27	-	TRBJ2-7	CASSFRRGQATYEQYF	TGTGCCAGCAGTTTCCGCCGAGGGCAGGCAACCTACGAGCAGTACTTC
-	TRBV28	-	TRBJ1-3	CASSLPTGSSGNTIYF	TGTGCCAGCAGTCTCCCGACAGGCAGCTCTGGAAACACCATATATTTT
-	TRBV7-2	-	TRBJ1-1	CASSLAAGSGTEAFF	TGTGCCAGCAGCTTAGCGGCAGGGTCAGGCACTGAAGCTTTCTTT
-	TRBV30	-	TRBJ1-4	CAWSVQTEKLFF	TGTGCCTGGAGTGTACAGACTGAAAAACTGTTTTTT
-	TRBV19	-	TRBJ1-5	CASSMRTDQPQHF	TGTGCCAGTAGTATGAGGACAGATCAGCCCCAGCATTTT
-	TRBV6-2/TRBV6-3	-	TRBJ2-3	CASSYSRRGAIPADTQYF	TGTGCCAGCAGTTACTCGAGACGGGGGGCCATCCCCGCAGATACGCAGTATTTT
few	TRBV5-6	TRBD1	TRBJ1-2	CASSLGGVDRANYGYTF	TGTGCCAGCAGCTTGGGAGGCGTGGACAGGGCGAACTATGGCTACACCTTC